These 32 T cell receptor beta chains share one sample of origin, sequenced in a study of cytomegalovirus exposure and HLA in healthy donors (dated by TCRdb to about 2017). Libraries were constructed by the immunoSEQ multiplex PCR assay. The multiplex PCR relied on a mix of 60 forward primers for TCR Vbeta segments and 13 reverse primers for TCR Jbeta segments. TCRdb re-hosts the immuneACCESS table, in-frame sequences only. Its copies lack some clones; in the studies checked, an unresolved V gene accounts for under half of them, and the cause for the rest is not known. The sample includes 130,000 or so clones, with 70% to 85% observed a single time. 2.5% to 3.5% of the sample is in the top ten clones. What was sequenced was PBMCs. Receptor source: a woman younger than 35 in good health and CMV-seropositive.

The chain uses TRBV5-1 and TRBJ2-5; 10 nucleotides line up with TRBD2. This CDR3 is built from 17 residues. Germline values: CDR1 SGHRS, CDR2 YFSETQ. J gave up 7 bases and V 0 bases, and 12 bases lay outside the gene matches. The CDR3 DNA sequence: TGCGCCAGCAGCTTGGCCTATCGAGCGGGGGGGTCGGTGACCCAGTACTTC. Translating it yields CASSLAYRAGGSVTQYF.

This clone has more than one count but fewer than ten. The chain carries TRBV5-5 and TRBJ2-5, with D possibly matching TRBD2 (7 bases). The CDR3 consists of 14 residues. Per germline, CDR1 SGHKS and CDR2 YYEKEE (reference sequence). Between the trimmed V and J ends, which lost 4 bases and 4 bases, there was a span of 14 bases. CDR3 sequence reads: CASSRGRGGETQYF. CDR3 DNA: TGTGCCAGCAGCAGAGGAAGGGGGGGAGAGACCCAGTACTTC.

The chain recombines TRBV27 with TRBJ1-5, with D maybe TRBD1 (6 bases). V lost 3 bases and J lost 4, with 10 bases in between. The germline CDR1 and CDR2 sequences are MNHEY and SMNVEV (reference sequence). The CDR3 loop spans 14 amino acids. Here the CDR3 DNA reads TGTGCCAGCAGTTTTGTGGGGGCAAATCAGCCCCAGCATTTT. This sequence encodes CASSFVGANQPQHF.

The chain has TRBV2 and TRBJ2-7; weak D call: TRBD2 (5 bases). Germline CDR1 is SNHLY and CDR2 is FYNNEI. V was shortened by 6 bases and J by 4 bases, with 16 bases between the two germline ends. This CDR3 comprises 14 residues. The CDR3 DNA sequence: TGTGCCAGCAGGAGGGAATATACGGGGTACGAGCAGTACTTC. Amino acid sequence: CASRREYTGYEQYF. Drawing the rest from reference TRBV2 and TRBJ2-7, the complete variable domain is EPEVTQTPSHQVTQMGQEVILRCVPISNHLYFYWYRQILGQKVEFLVSFYNNEISEKSEIFDDQFSVERPDGSNFTLKIRSTKLEDSAMYFCASRREYTGYEQYFGPGTRLTVT.

This rearrangement joins TRBV2 to TRBJ1-2, with D possibly being TRBD1 (6 bases). The CDR3 is made up of 16 amino acids. CDR1 is SNHLY and CDR2 is FYNNEI in the germline V gene. The V and J ends lost 6 bases and 0 bases respectively, with 17 bases between them. In DNA, the CDR3 is TGTGCCAGCAGAGATCCCGGGACACCATCTAACTATGGCTACACCTTC. It codes for CASRDPGTPSNYGYTF.

This clone was counted a single time. The gene calls are TRBV2 and TRBJ2-1; 8 bases agree with TRBD2. The CDR3 loop spans 14 amino acids. Trimming cost V 6 bases and J 4 bases; bases outside gene matches: 5. Germline CDR1 and CDR2: SNHLY and FYNNEI. This chain's CDR3 is CASRGAGVYNEQFF. The DNA for the CDR3 is TGTGCCAGCAGGGGAGCGGGGGTTTACAATGAGCAGTTCTTC.

The gene calls are TRBV19 and TRBJ2-3; 10 positions agree with TRBD2. CDR3 length: 17 amino acids. The V and J ends lost 3 bases and 6 bases, in that order; junction bases with no gene match: 12. CDR1 and CDR2 (germline): LNHDA, SQIVND (reference sequence). This CDR3 is CASSIVSGGALPDTQYF. In DNA form, the CDR3 reads TGTGCCAGTAGTATTGTGAGCGGGGGGGCCCTACCGGATACGCAGTATTTT. Full variable domain (missing parts from reference TRBV19 and TRBJ2-3): DGGITQSPKYLFRKEGQNVTLSCEQNLNHDAMYWYRQDPGQGLRLIYYSQIVNDFQKGDIAEGYSVSREKKESFPLTVTSAQKNPTAFYLCASSIVSGGALPDTQYFGPGTRLTVL.

This sequence joins TRBV7-2 and TRBJ2-7, with D maybe TRBD2 (5 bases). Per the germline V gene, CDR1 is SGHTA and CDR2 is FQGNSA. The CDR3 contains 18 residues. V gave up 0 bases and J gave up 1 base, with 19 bases separating them. In nucleotides, the CDR3 is TGTGCCAGCAGCTTAGCCTTCGAGGGTCCACTATTATCCTACGAGCAGTACTTC. Translated: CASSLAFEGPLLSYEQYF.

This clone was seen only once. CDR3: CASSLFSSGKYEQYF. DNA of the CDR3: TGTGCCAGCAGCTTATTTAGTAGCGGGAAGTACGAGCAGTACTTC. This chain uses TRBV11-2 with TRBJ2-7, with TRBD2 matching over 8 bases. The germline gives CDR1 SGHAT, CDR2 FQNNGV. CDR3 length: 15 residues. J gave up 4 bases and V 2 bases, and 7 bases lay outside the gene matches.

The chain joins TRBV11-2 to TRBJ2-7, with 7 bases aligning to TRBD2. The junction had 8 bases not matched to a gene; V was cut back by 5 bases and J by 1 base. This CDR3 contains 15 residues. From germline, CDR1 is SGHAT and CDR2 FQNNGV. This CDR3 is CASSAFSGPSYEQYF. The CDR3 DNA reads TGTGCCAGCAGCGCTTTTAGCGGGCCTTCCTACGAGCAGTACTTC.

This chain links TRBV7-9 with TRBJ2-5; 7 bases are a match to TRBD1. TRBJ2-7 matches the DNA end more closely, so the J call is doubtful. Looked up from germline, CDR1 is SEHNR and CDR2 is FQNEAQ (reference sequence). This CDR3 comprises 13 residues. In DNA, the CDR3 is TGTGCCAGCAGCCTCCGACAGGGAGACGAGCAGTACTTC. This encodes CASSLRQGDEQYF.

This clone showed up just a few times. V and J are TRBV2 and TRBJ2-3, with TRBD2 matching over 14 bases. This CDR3 is 15 amino acids long. Trimming took 9 bases from V and 6 from J; bases not matched to a gene: 8. Germline lookup yields CDR1 SNHLY and CDR2 FYNNEI. CDR3 DNA: TGTGCCAGTAAGACTAGCGGGGGGGCCTTGGATACGCAGTATTTT. Translated, it gives CASKTSGGALDTQYF.

The rearrangement uses TRBV5-1 and TRBJ1-2, with TRBD1 matching 9 bases. CDR1 is SGHRS and CDR2 is YFSETQ in the germline V gene. The V and J ends lost 1 base and 6 bases, in that order; junction bases with no gene match: 13. CDR3 size: 17 residues. CDR3 in DNA: TGCGCCAGCAGCTTGCGTGTCCCGGGACAGGGTATCGATGGCTACACCTTC. Translated, it gives CASSLRVPGQGIDGYTF.

The CDR3 loop is CSGGTDTEAFF. The CDR3 DNA is TGCAGCGGGGGGACAGACACTGAAGCTTTCTTT. The chain joins TRBV29-1 to TRBJ1-1, with TRBD1 identical over 7 bases. The V gene's germline CDR1 is SQVTM and CDR2 ANQGSEA. V shed 7 bases and J 3 bases; nucleotides not matched to a gene: 2. The CDR3 length is 11 residues.

The rearrangement joins TRBV4-1 to TRBJ2-3, with D tentatively TRBD2 (6 bases). Deletions cut 4 bases from V and 3 bases from J, with 11 bases between. The germline V gene encodes CDR1 MGHRA and CDR2 YSYEKL. The CDR3 totals 14 residues. The CDR3 reads CASSPRRGTDTQYF. As DNA, the CDR3 is TGCGCCAGCAGCCCCCGACGGGGGACAGATACGCAGTATTTT.

This clone showed up just a few times. V gene TRBV6-5 combines with J gene TRBJ2-1; D uncertain. Trimming pared 0 bases from V and 7 bases from J, leaving 10 bases between. Germline loops: CDR1 MNHEY, CDR2 SVGAGI. The CDR3 length is 14 residues. The CDR3 sequence is CASSYSIFRNEQFF. The CDR3 DNA reads TGTGCCAGCAGTTACTCGATATTCAGGAATGAGCAGTTCTTC.

The V gene is TRBV7-9, the J gene TRBJ2-7, with D unresolved. The V and J ends lost 5 bases and 0 bases respectively, with 11 bases between them. The CDR3 extends over 14 amino acids. From germline, CDR1 is SEHNR and CDR2 FQNEAQ (reference sequence). CDR3 loop: CASSPSPDSYEQYF. CDR3 nucleotide sequence: TGTGCCAGCAGCCCTTCGCCAGACTCCTACGAGCAGTACTTC.

The chain has TRBV28 and TRBJ2-3; 9 positions agree with TRBD1. The CDR3 has 17 amino acids. The germline V gene encodes CDR1 MDHEN and CDR2 SYDVKM. With V trimmed by 9 bases and J by 2 bases, 15 bases remained unmatched. This CDR3 is CASYPTRGQGYTDTQYF. As DNA, the CDR3 is TGTGCCAGTTACCCCACCCGGGGACAGGGTTACACAGATACGCAGTATTTT.

The chain recombines TRBV18 with TRBJ1-3; a weak D match, TRBD1 (5 bases). Germline-derived CDR1 and CDR2 are KGHSH and LQKENI. V was pared by 3 bases and J by 3 bases, with 15 bases between. This CDR3 spans 16 amino acids. The CDR3 region has the DNA TGTGCCAGCTCACCCGCCGGAGGAGGGGATGGAAACACCATATATTTT. Protein product: CASSPAGGGDGNTIYF.

The table lists this clone with a few counts. The chain is built from TRBV6-4 and TRBJ2-1; 9 positions agree with TRBD1. V lost 3 bases and J lost 10; bases outside the gene matches: 7. In germline, CDR1 is MRHNA, CDR2 SNTAGT. CDR3 length: 14 amino acids. The CDR3 sequence is CASSEGQGGREQFF. DNA for the CDR3: TGTGCCAGCAGTGAGGGACAGGGAGGCCGAGAGCAGTTCTTC.

The rearrangement joins TRBV9 to TRBJ1-1; D is unclear. V lost 4 bases and J 4 bases, leaving 14 bases between the germline ends. Per germline, CDR1 SGDLS and CDR2 YYNGEE. This CDR3 has 14 residues. CDR3 sequence (DNA): TGTGCCAGCAGCCAAATTCTTGAGGGCACTGAAGCTTTCTTT. It translates to CASSQILEGTEAFF.

The V call is TRBV12-2, the J call TRBJ2-5; the table's D gene call, TRBD1, was not cross checked with the DNA. TRBV12-2 corresponds to a pseudogene. The CDR3 spans 17 residues. DNA for the CDR3: TGTGCAAGTCGCTTAGCCCGGACAGGGCATCCACAAGAGACCCAGTACTTC. It translates to CASRLARTGHPQETQYF.

The chain has TRBV19 and TRBJ1-1, with unresolved D. Germline values: CDR1 LNHDA, CDR2 SQIVND (reference sequence). V lost 6 bases and J 5 bases, leaving 13 bases between the germline ends. This CDR3 has 13 amino acids. The CDR3 sequence: CASRKGTGTEAFF. The CDR3 DNA is TGTGCCAGTAGGAAGGGCACGGGGACTGAAGCTTTCTTT.

The chain links TRBV28 to TRBJ2-3; D call uncertain. The CDR3 has 14 residues. The germline gives CDR1 MDHEN, CDR2 SYDVKM. The V gene lost 3 bases and the J gene lost 1 base, with 8 bases spanning the gap. CDR3 sequence: CASSLDTGTDTQYF. The CDR3 coding sequence is TGTGCCAGCAGTTTGGATACAGGCACAGATACGCAGTATTTT. The full variable domain, in which reference TRBV28 and TRBJ2-3 provide the parts outside the CDR3, is DVKVTQSSRYLVKRTGEKVFLECVQDMDHENMFWYRQDPGLGLRLIYFSYDVKMKEKGDIPEGYSVSREKKERFSLILESASTNQTSMYLCASSLDTGTDTQYFGPGTRLTVL.

V usage is TRBV2 and J usage is TRBJ1-5; D is unresolved. Germline-derived CDR1 and CDR2 are SNHLY and FYNNEI. The CDR3 totals 13 residues. The V end lost 1 base, the J end lost 6 bases, and 7 bases lay between the germline ends. CDR3 amino acids: CASSEGRAQPQHF. The CDR3 nucleotides are TGTGCCAGCAGTGAAGGGAGGGCTCAGCCCCAGCATTTT.

This clone was detected only once. J is TRBJ2-1 and V is TRBV4-1; 13 bases line up with TRBD2. This CDR3 has 18 amino acids. With 4 bases clipped from V and 9 bases from J, the junction kept 15 bases outside the gene matches. Germline V gives CDR1 MGHRA, CDR2 YSYEKL. The CDR3 spells CASSPSLYRTSGGSEQFF. The CDR3 region has the DNA TGCGCCAGCAGCCCCTCACTATACCGGACTAGCGGGGGAAGTGAGCAGTTCTTC.

The V gene is TRBV27, the J gene TRBJ1-4; no clear D. V lost 3 bases to trimming and J lost 6 bases, with 17 bases between them. The CDR3 has 16 amino acids. The germline gives CDR1 MNHEY, CDR2 SMNVEV (reference sequence). The CDR3 loop is CASSFDWAGGDEKLFF. DNA of the CDR3: TGTGCCAGCAGTTTTGATTGGGCAGGAGGTGATGAAAAACTGTTTTTT.

The genes are TRBV4-1 and TRBJ2-1, with 10 bases aligning to TRBD1. This CDR3 is built from 16 residues. Per germline, CDR1 MGHRA and CDR2 YSYEKL. After removal of 1 base from V and 5 bases from J, the junction contained 5 bases not matched to a gene. CDR3: CASSQVPGQGHNEQFF. The CDR3 bases are TGCGCCAGCAGCCAAGTCCCGGGACAGGGGCACAATGAGCAGTTCTTC.

This chain uses TRBV6-1 with TRBJ2-2; TRBD1 matches at 7 bases. Germline V gene data show CDR1 as MNHNS and CDR2 as SASEGT. After removal of 6 bases from V and 5 bases from J, the junction contained 6 bases not matched to a gene. The CDR3 spans 14 residues. CDR3 coding DNA: TGTGCCAGCAGGCCAGCAGGGGGAACCGGGGAGCTGTTTTTT. Translated, it gives CASRPAGGTGELFF.

This chain uses TRBV6-5 with TRBJ2-3; D gene uncertain. V lost 0 bases and J lost 2, with 6 bases in between. The CDR3 spans 14 residues. In germline, CDR1 is MNHEY, CDR2 SVGAGI. The CDR3 region has the DNA TGTGCCAGCAGTTACTCGACTGCCACAGATACGCAGTATTTT. Translated, it gives CASSYSTATDTQYF.

The chain uses TRBV28 and TRBJ2-7; tentatively, D is TRBD2 (6 bases). This CDR3 has 16 residues. V shed 2 bases and J shed 0 bases, with 14 bases lying between them. Germline CDR1 and CDR2: MDHEN and SYDVKM. The CDR3 nucleotides read TGTGCCAGCAGTTTAAGGGAGGACGGGAGCTCCTACGAGCAGTACTTC. Translation: CASSLREDGSSYEQYF.

This chain joins TRBV6-5 and TRBJ2-7, with 8 positions matching TRBD1. From germline, CDR1 is MNHEY and CDR2 SVGAGI. The J segment lost 9 bases and the V segment lost 2 bases, leaving 6 bases of the junction unmatched. This CDR3 is built from 13 residues. Here the CDR3 DNA reads TGTGCCAGCAGTTACGGGGGACAGGTAGGGCAGTACTTC. Its translation: CASSYGGQVGQYF.